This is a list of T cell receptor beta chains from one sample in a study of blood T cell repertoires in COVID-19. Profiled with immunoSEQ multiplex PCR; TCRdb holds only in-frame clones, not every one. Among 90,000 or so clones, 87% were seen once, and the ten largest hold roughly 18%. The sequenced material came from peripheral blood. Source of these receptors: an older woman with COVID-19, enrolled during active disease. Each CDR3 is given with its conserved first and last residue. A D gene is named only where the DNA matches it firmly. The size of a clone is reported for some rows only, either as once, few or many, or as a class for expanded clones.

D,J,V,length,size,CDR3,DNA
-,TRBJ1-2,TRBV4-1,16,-,CASSQERRHREDGYTF,TGCGCCAGCAGCCAAGAAAGGCGTCATCGCGAGGATGGCTACACCTTC
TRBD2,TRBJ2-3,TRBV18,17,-,CASSRTRAGAHTDTQYF,TGTGCCAGCTCACGCACCCGAGCGGGGGCTCACACAGATACGCAGTATTTT
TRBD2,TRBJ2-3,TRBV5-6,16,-,CASSLWLAGSTDTQYF,TGTGCCAGCAGCTTGTGGCTAGCGGGGAGCACAGATACGCAGTATTTT
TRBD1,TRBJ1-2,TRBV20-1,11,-,CSARQGRGYTF,TGCAGTGCTCGACAGGGAAGGGGCTACACCTTC
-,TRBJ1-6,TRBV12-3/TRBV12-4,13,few,CASSQGTQSPLHF,TGTGCCAGCAGCCAGGGTACCCAGTCACCCCTCCACTTT
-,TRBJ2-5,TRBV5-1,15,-,CASSLAITAQETQYF,TGCGCCAGCAGCTTGGCCATAACAGCTCAAGAGACCCAGTACTTC
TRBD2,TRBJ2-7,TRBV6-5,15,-,CASSIRGDGAYEQYF,TGTGCCAGCAGCATACGGGGGGACGGAGCCTACGAGCAGTACTTC
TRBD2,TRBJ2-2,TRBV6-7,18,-,CASSYSRTSGGAGGELFF,TGTGCCAGCAGTTACTCGAGGACTAGCGGGGGGGCCGGCGGGGAGCTGTTTTTT
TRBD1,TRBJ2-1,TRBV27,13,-,CASSRDRDGEQFF,TGTGCCAGCAGTAGGGACAGGGACGGTGAGCAGTTCTTC
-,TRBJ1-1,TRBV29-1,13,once,CSAGGGAFTEAFF,TGCAGCGCCGGGGGAGGGGCCTTCACTGAAGCTTTCTTT
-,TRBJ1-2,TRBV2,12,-,CASDRRTDGYTF,TGTGCCAGCGACCGGAGGACGGATGGCTACACCTTC
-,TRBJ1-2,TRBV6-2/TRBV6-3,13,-,CASSLSVLSGYTF,TGTGCCAGCAGCCTTTCTGTCCTGAGTGGCTACACCTTC
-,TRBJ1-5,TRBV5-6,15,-,CASSLMRDSNQPQHF,TGTGCCAGCAGCTTGATGCGGGATAGCAATCAGCCCCAGCATTTT
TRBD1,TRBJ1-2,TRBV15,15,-,CATSRRQGLNYGYTF,TGTGCCACCAGCAGGAGACAGGGCCTAAACTATGGCTACACCTTC
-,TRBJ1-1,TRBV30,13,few,CAWSVRGSTEAFF,TGTGCCTGGAGTGTTAGAGGTAGCACTGAAGCTTTCTTT
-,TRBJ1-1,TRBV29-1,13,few,CSVGSRGGTEAFF,TGCAGCGTTGGGTCCCGGGGGGGCACTGAAGCTTTCTTT
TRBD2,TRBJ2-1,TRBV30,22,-,CAWTLGYTGTSGASSSYNEQFF,TGTGCCTGGACCCTGGGGTATACCGGGACTAGCGGGGCCTCGAGCTCCTACAATGAGCAGTTCTTC
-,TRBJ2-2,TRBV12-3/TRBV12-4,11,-,CASSSTGELFF,TGTGCCAGCAGTTCAACCGGGGAGCTGTTTTTT
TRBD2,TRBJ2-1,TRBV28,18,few,CASSLLGLAGIQSREQFF,TGTGCCAGCAGTTTATTAGGACTAGCGGGGATACAATCACGGGAGCAGTTCTTC
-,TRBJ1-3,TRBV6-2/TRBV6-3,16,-,CASSLGTLSSGNTIYF,TGTGCCAGCAGCCTCGGGACATTAAGCTCTGGAAACACCATATATTTT
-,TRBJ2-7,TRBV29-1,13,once,CSVVRSGGYEQYF,TGCAGCGTTGTCAGATCCGGAGGCTACGAGCAGTACTTC
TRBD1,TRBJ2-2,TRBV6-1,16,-,CASSETGTGGTGELFF,TGTGCCAGCAGTGAAACCGGGACAGGGGGCACCGGGGAGCTGTTTTTT
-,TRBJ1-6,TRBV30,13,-,CAWRASGNSPLHF,TGTGCCTGGAGGGCCAGCGGGAATTCACCCCTCCACTTT
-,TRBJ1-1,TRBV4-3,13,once,CASSQDLAGEAFF,TGCGCCAGCAGCCAAGATCTGGCAGGGGAAGCTTTCTTT
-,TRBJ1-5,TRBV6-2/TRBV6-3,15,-,CASSRWVGGVQPQHF,TGTGCCAGCAGTAGGTGGGTAGGGGGTGTTCAGCCCCAGCATTTT